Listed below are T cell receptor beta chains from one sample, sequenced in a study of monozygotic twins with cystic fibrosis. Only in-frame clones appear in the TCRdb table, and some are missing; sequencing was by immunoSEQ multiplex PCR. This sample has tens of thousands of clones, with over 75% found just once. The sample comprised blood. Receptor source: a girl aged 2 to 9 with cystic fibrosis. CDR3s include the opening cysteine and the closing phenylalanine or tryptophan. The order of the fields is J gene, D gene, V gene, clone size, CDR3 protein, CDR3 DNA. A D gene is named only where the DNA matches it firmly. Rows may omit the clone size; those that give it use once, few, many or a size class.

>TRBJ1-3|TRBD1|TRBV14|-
CASSPLGQYSGNTIYF
TGTGCCAGCAGCCCCCTGGGACAGTACTCTGGAAACACCATATATTTT
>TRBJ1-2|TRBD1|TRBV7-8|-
CASSPPNSGGLGYTF
TGTGCCAGCAGCCCCCCGAATTCAGGGGGCCTTGGCTACACCTTC
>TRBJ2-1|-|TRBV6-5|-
CASSYGNEQFF
TGTGCCAGCAGTTACGGCAATGAGCAGTTCTTC
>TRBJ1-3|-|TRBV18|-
CASSRMGVGNTIYF
TGTGCCAGCTCACGCATGGGGGTTGGAAACACCATATATTTT
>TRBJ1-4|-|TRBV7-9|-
CASTAGFGTGGLFF
TGTGCCAGCACCGCAGGGTTTGGAACAGGCGGACTGTTTTTT
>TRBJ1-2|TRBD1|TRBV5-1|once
CASSEQGRGFYGYTF
TGCGCCAGCAGCGAACAGGGGAGAGGGTTCTATGGCTACACCTTC
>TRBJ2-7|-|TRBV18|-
CASSHREVRGEQYF
TGTGCCAGCTCGCACAGGGAAGTTAGGGGCGAGCAGTACTTC
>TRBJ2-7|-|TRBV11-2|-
CASSLVLGGATYEQYF
TGTGCCAGCAGCTTAGTGCTGGGGGGGGCCACCTACGAGCAGTACTTC
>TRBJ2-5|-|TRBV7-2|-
CASSLAETQYF
TGTGCCAGCAGCTTAGCGGAGACCCAGTACTTC
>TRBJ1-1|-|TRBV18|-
CASSYTRTEAFF
TGTGCCAGCTCATATACGCGTACTGAAGCTTTCTTT
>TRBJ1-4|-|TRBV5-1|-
CASSRTVSGPLRTNEKLFF
TGCGCCAGCAGCCGAACTGTGTCGGGGCCATTGAGAACTAATGAAAAACTGTTTTTT
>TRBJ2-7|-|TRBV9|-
CASRESVYDSYEQYF
TGTGCCAGCAGGGAATCCGTATACGACTCCTACGAGCAGTACTTC
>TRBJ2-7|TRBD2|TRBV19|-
CASSTNSGGTYEQYF
TGTGCCAGTAGTACTAATAGCGGGGGGACCTACGAGCAGTACTTC
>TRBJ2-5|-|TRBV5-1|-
CASSLWGREKETQYF
TGCGCCAGCAGCTTGTGGGGCAGGGAAAAAGAGACCCAGTACTTC